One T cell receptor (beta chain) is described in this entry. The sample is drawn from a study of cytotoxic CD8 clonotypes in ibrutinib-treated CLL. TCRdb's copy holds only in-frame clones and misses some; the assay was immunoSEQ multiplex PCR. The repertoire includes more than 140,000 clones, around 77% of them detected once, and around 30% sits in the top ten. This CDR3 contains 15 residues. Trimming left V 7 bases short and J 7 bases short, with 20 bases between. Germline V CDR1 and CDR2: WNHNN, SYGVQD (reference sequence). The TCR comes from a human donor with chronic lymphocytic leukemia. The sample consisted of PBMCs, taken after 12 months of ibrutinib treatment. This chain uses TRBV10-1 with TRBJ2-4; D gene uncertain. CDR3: CASIEAIWLKNIQYF. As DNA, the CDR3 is TGCGCCAGCATCGAAGCCATTTGGTTGAAGAACATTCAGTACTTC.